This T cell receptor (beta chain) was captured by sequencing in a study of blood T cell repertoires in COVID-19. Original handling: Amplification with reference gene primers provided the estimates of nucleated cell counts. Using immunoSEQ multiplex PCR, the repertoire was profiled, and TCRdb retains in-frame clones only, with some absent. Clonal size and the V and J genes are those of that table, whereas D and trimming came from the DNA. Counted here are about 350,000 clones, over 75% occurring once; the ten biggest clones make up roughly 0.94%. The age range of participants was about 18 to 100 years, with residence in more than 20 US areas. Cohorts were based on clinical histories the participants reported. The receptor was isolated from a woman aged 25 to 39 who had recovered from COVID-19. The sample taken for sequencing was PBMCs or T cells enriched from blood (not recorded which).

The CDR3 sequence is CASSFGTSGSYEQFF. CDR3 nucleotides: TGTGCCAGCAGCTTTGGGACTAGCGGAAGCTATGAGCAGTTCTTC. The V and J genes are TRBV5-6 and TRBJ2-1; 11 bases are shared with TRBD2. The length of the CDR3 is 15 residues. CDR1 is SGHDT, CDR2 YYEEEE, per germline. J was trimmed by 8 bases and V by 2 bases; bases with no gene match: 6.